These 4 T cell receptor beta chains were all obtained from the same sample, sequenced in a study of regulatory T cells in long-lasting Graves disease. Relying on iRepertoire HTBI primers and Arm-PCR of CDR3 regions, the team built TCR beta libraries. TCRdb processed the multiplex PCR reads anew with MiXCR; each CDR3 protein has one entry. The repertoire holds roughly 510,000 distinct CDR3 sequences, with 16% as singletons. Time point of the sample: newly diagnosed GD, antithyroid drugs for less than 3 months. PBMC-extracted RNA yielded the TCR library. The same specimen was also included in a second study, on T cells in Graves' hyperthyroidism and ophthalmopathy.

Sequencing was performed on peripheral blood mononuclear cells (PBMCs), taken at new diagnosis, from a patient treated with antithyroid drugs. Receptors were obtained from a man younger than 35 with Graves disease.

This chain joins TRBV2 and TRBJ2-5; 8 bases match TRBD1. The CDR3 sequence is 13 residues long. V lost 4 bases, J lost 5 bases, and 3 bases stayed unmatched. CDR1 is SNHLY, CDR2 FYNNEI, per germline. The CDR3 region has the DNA TGTGCCAGCAGTGTGGACAGGGCCGAGACCCAGTACTTC. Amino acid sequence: CASSVDRAETQYF. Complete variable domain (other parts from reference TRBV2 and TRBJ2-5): EPEVTQTPSHQVTQMGQEVILRCVPISNHLYFYWYRQILGQKVEFLVSFYNNEISEKSEIFDDQFSVERPDGSNFTLKIRSTKLEDSAMYFCASSVDRAETQYFGPGTRLLVL.

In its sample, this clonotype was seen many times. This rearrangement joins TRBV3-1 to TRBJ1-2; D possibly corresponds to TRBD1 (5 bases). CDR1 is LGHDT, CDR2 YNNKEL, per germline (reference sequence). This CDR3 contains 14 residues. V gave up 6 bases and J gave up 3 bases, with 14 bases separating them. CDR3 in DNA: TGTGCCAGCAGGCATCGGGGGGGGGACTATGGCTACACCTTC. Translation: CASRHRGGDYGYTF. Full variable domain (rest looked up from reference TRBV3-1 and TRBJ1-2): DTAVSQTPKYLVTQMGNDKSIKCEQNLGHDTMYWYKQDSKKFLKIMFSYNNKELIINETVPNRFSPKSPDKAHLNLHINSLELGDSAVYFCASRHRGGDYGYTFGSGTRLTVV.

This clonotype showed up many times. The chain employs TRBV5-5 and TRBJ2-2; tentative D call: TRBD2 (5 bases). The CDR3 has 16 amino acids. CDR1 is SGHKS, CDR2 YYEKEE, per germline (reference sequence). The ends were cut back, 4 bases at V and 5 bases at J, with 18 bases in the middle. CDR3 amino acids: CASSPRVGPGTGELFF. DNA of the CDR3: TGTGCCAGCAGCCCGAGGGTCGGTCCGGGTACCGGGGAGCTGTTTTTT.

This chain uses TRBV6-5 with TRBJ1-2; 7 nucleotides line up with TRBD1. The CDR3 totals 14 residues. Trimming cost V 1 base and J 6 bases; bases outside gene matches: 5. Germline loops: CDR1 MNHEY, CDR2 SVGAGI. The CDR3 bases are TGTGCCAGCAGTTACTACAGGGGCTTGAATGGCTACACCTTC. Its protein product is CASSYYRGLNGYTF.